A single count supports the clone carrying this T cell receptor beta chain. Its target is unknown. The sample comes from a study of T cell responses to AZD1222 COVID-19 vaccine. General study findings and limits: Among spike-specific TCRs, nearly half reportedly target unmutated variant regions. The peak T cell response came first, and repertoires were sampled only after it.

Profiled with immunoSEQ multiplex PCR; TCRdb holds only in-frame clones, not every one. Here the sample spans 55,000 to 90,000 clones, roughly 82% being singletons. This CDR3 is 13 amino acids long. The trim removed 9 bases at V and 2 bases at J, leaving 4 bases unmatched. The germline CDR1 and CDR2 sequences are LNHDA and SQIVND (reference sequence). The starting material was peripheral blood, obtained on day 0 of AZD1222 vaccination. V gene TRBV19 combines with J gene TRBJ1-5; 7 bases match TRBD1. This TCR derives from an adult in good health. The DNA for the CDR3 is TGTGCCAGCCGGGACAGTGGCAATCAGCCCCAGCATTTT. Translation: CASRDSGNQPQHF.